What follows describes a single T cell receptor (beta chain). The data were taken from a study of blood T cell repertoires in COVID-19. The V end was cut by 0 bases, the J end by 4 bases, with 7 bases between. In germline, CDR1 is MNHEY, CDR2 SVGAGI. The CDR3 length is 15 residues. Recovered status in Cohort 3 required two negative PCRs, clearance, or symptom resolution. Generated by immunoSEQ multiplex PCR, the TCRdb table keeps only in-frame clones and is missing some. The sample includes around 260,000 clones, 90% of them seen just once. The chain couples TRBV6-5 to TRBJ1-6; TRBD1 is a possible D gene (6 bases). The sequencing input was PBMCs or T cells enriched from blood (not recorded which). This sequence originates from a woman aged 25 to 39 who had recovered from COVID-19. The CDR3 loop is CASSYSQGYNSPLHF. The DNA of the CDR3 is TGTGCCAGCAGTTACTCACAGGGTTATAATTCACCCCTCCACTTT.